This TCR beta chain came from a study of graft-versus-host responses after intestinal transplantation. Overall study context: After anti-thymocyte globulin induction, recipients took tacrolimus and steroids for around three years. Notes on the study in general: Recipient marrow held GvH clones, some first seen in ileum or blood. There was an association between peak levels of circulating GvH clones and early post-transplant HvG declines.

V trimming: 0 bases; J trimming: 6 bases; junction bases outside the gene matches: 5. Germline CDR1 and CDR2: GTSNPN and SVGIG (reference sequence). CDR3 length: 14 amino acids. Details on this clone: Its target is unknown.

Repertoires were generated with immunoSEQ multiplex PCR, while TCRdb's copy carries only in-frame clones and drops some. The repertoire holds about 51,000 clones, with more than 70% as singletons. The origin of this receptor is a human donor who was the organ donor for an intestinal transplant. V gene TRBV30 combines with J gene TRBJ2-3; 8 positions agree with TRBD2. The sample consisted of unstimulated CD4+ T cells sorted from spleen or lymph node cells, taken before transplant. The CDR3: CAWSVLSGSDTQYF. The DNA of the CDR3 is TGTGCCTGGAGTGTACTGAGCGGGAGCGATACGCAGTATTTT.